This TCR beta chain comes out of a study of blood T cell repertoires in COVID-19. The CDR3 runs to 13 residues. The germline gives CDR1 SQVTM, CDR2 ANQGSEA. Trimming removed 6 bases from V and 0 bases from J, with 9 bases in between. Produced via immunoSEQ multiplex PCR; TCRdb's table is partial and in-frame only. The profile shows around 130,000 clones, under 85% of them singletons. What was sequenced was peripheral blood. The sequence was collected from a woman in her sixties with acute or convalescent COVID-19. The gene calls are TRBV29-1 and TRBJ1-3; D is unclear. This CDR3 is CSVSDNSGNTIYF. CDR3 nucleotides: TGCAGCGTGTCCGACAACTCTGGAAACACCATATATTTT.